This T cell receptor (beta chain) is from a study of beta chain features in type 1 diabetes. The study's findings and limits: When VDJ junctions were examined, type 1 diabetes patients showed fewer insertions and more deletions. In every one of the four CD4+ subsets, TCRB CDR3s were moderately but significantly shorter in Type 1 diabetes patients. Compared to healthy donors, patients appeared to have naive, central memory and Treg TCRB repertoires that were more alike.

A note on this clone: Antigen specificity is unknown.

This CDR3 spans 16 amino acids. CDR1 LNHDA and CDR2 SQIVND come from the germline V gene (reference sequence). V was pared by 4 bases and J by 1 base, with 17 bases between. Researchers reported sorting CD4+ naive, central memory, regulatory and stem cell-like memory cells via CD45RO/CCR7/CD25/CD127/CD95/CD27. Every isolated RNA sample was fully reverse transcribed, so sequencing captured expressed TCRB transcripts. Here immunoSEQ multiplex PCR was the method, and the copy in TCRdb shows in-frame clones only, minus some. The data hold approximately 250,000 clones, with roughly a tenth observed a single time.

This receptor was obtained from a man aged 25 to 40 with type 1 diabetes. The sample was naive CD4+ T cells from blood. The chain recombines TRBV19 with TRBJ2-7, with a possible D match to TRBD2 (6 bases). For the CDR3, the DNA is TGTGCCAGTAGTACCCAAACTAGCCGTGGGTCCTACGAGCAGTACTTC. It translates to CASSTQTSRGSYEQYF.